This T cell receptor (beta chain) was captured by sequencing in a study of T cell repertoires in cytomegalovirus infection. Across the study: CMV infection and matching HLA type were both indicated by public TCR beta signatures. Whole-study results and caveats: Using cumulative public TCR beta family frequency, the authors identified those who carried CMV together with the relevant HLA. There were HLA-C-restricted CMV-specific TCR beta clonotypes dominating the ex vivo response.

As concerns this clonotype: Its antigen is as yet unknown.

TCRdb reprocessed the reads via MiXCR and lists one record per CDR3 protein. The sample has approximately 490,000 distinct CDR3 sequences; around 11% are singletons. The V gene lost 2 bases and the J gene lost 1 base, with 9 bases spanning the gap. Germline CDR1 MNHEY, CDR2 SMNVEV (reference sequence). The CDR3 length is 15 residues. The clonotype comes from a human donor in good health (CMV status not recorded). Some clones in this sample may be carry-over from other donors' samples. The chain joins TRBV27 to TRBJ1-5; D uncertain. Material: PBMCs. In DNA form, the CDR3 reads TGTGCCAGCAGTTTACAGGTTGGAAGCAATCAGCCCCAGCATTTT. It specifies CASSLQVGSNQPQHF.